These 21 T cell receptor beta chains were sequenced from one sample in a study of OX40 agonist ivuxolimab in advanced cancers. The data were produced by immunoSEQ multiplex PCR, yet TCRdb's version contains in-frame clones alone and is incomplete. The data show tens of thousands of clones, with 70% to 90% seen just once and around 3.6% held by the top ten. Sequencing used CD4+ or CD8+ T cells sorted from blood, obtained in a trial of the OX40 agonist ivuxolimab. Receptor source: an adult with an advanced solid tumor such as melanoma, head and neck, liver or kidney cancer.

The V gene is TRBV10-3, the J gene TRBJ1-1, with 9 bases lining up with TRBD1. The CDR3 sequence is 14 residues long. Germline loops: CDR1 ENHRY, CDR2 SYGVKD. V dropped 4 bases and J dropped 10; count of bases not matched to a gene: 10. CDR3 sequence reads: CAISGRDRDTIAFF. Written as DNA, the CDR3 is TGTGCCATCAGTGGACGGGACAGGGATACTATAGCTTTCTTT.

This chain uses TRBV29-1 with TRBJ2-5; TRBD2 matches at 11 bases. J was trimmed by 2 bases and V by 0 bases; bases with no gene match: 8. CDR3 size: 17 residues. Looked up from germline, CDR1 is SQVTM and CDR2 is ANQGSEA. The CDR3 spells CSVEDQGSGREQETQYF. The CDR3 bases are TGCAGCGTTGAAGATCAGGGTAGCGGGAGGGAACAAGAGACCCAGTACTTC. Combining the CDR3 with reference TRBV29-1 and TRBJ2-5 gives the whole variable domain SAVISQKPSRDICQRGTSLTIQCQVDSQVTMMFWYRQQPGQSLTLIATANQGSEATYESGFVIDKFPISRPNLTFSTLTVSNMSPEDSSIYLCSVEDQGSGREQETQYFGPGTRLLVL.

The CDR3 loop reads CASSDPYEQYF. In DNA, the CDR3 is TGTGCCAGCAGTGATCCCTACGAGCAGTACTTC. The rearrangement uses TRBV2 and TRBJ2-7; D remains unclear. This CDR3 is 11 amino acids long. Trimming removed 3 bases from V and 2 bases from J, with 2 bases in between. CDR1 SNHLY and CDR2 FYNNEI come from the germline V gene.

The chain recombines TRBV19 with TRBJ2-5; 13 positions agree with TRBD2. The germline V gene encodes CDR1 LNHDA and CDR2 SQIVND (reference sequence). CDR3 length equals 21 residues. J lost 2 bases, V lost 4 bases, and 19 bases had no gene match. This CDR3 reads CASSSGVVLAGGKGSQETQYF. CDR3 DNA sequence: TGTGCCAGTAGTAGTGGCGTTGTACTAGCGGGAGGGAAGGGCTCTCAAGAGACCCAGTACTTC.

This clone was seen a single time. CDR3 amino acids: CASSLSSGRNSYNEQFF. In nucleotides, the CDR3 is TGTGCCAGCAGCTTATCTAGCGGGAGGAACTCCTACAATGAGCAGTTCTTC. The chain has TRBV7-3 and TRBJ2-1, with 11 bases lining up with TRBD2. After removal of 2 bases from V and 0 bases from J, the junction contained 3 bases not matched to a gene. Germline lookup yields CDR1 SGHTA and CDR2 FQGTGA. The CDR3 has 17 amino acids.

The CDR3 bases are TGTGCCAGCAGCAAGACTAGCGGAGGACAAGAGACCCAGTACTTC. Encoded protein: CASSKTSGGQETQYF. The chain employs TRBV5-6 and TRBJ2-5, with 9 bases identical to TRBD2. The CDR3 spans 15 residues. The V gene end was trimmed by 4 bases and the J gene end by 2 bases; junction bases not matched to a gene: 6. Germline CDR1 reads SGHDT; CDR2 reads YYEEEE.

J is TRBJ2-1 and V is TRBV5-1; the D gene is possibly TRBD2 (6 bases). This CDR3 spans 14 amino acids. Trimming shortened V by 4 bases and J by 5 bases, and 13 bases separated the two germline ends. Germline V gene lookup returns CDR1 SGHRS and CDR2 YFSETQ. DNA of the CDR3: TGCGCCAGCAGCGTTTCGGGAGTGGACAATGAGCAGTTCTTC. Residues: CASSVSGVDNEQFF.

The CDR3 region is CASSGGGAGANVLTF. CDR3 nucleotide sequence: TGTGCCAGCAGTGGTGGAGGGGCTGGGGCCAACGTCCTGACTTTC. V is TRBV2 and J is TRBJ2-6; maybe TRBD2 (6 bases). Germline V gives CDR1 SNHLY, CDR2 FYNNEI. The CDR3 consists of 15 residues. The germline V and J ends were trimmed by 4 bases and 2 bases, with 9 bases remaining between them. Full variable domain (rest looked up from reference TRBV2 and TRBJ2-6): EPEVTQTPSHQVTQMGQEVILRCVPISNHLYFYWYRQILGQKVEFLVSFYNNEISEKSEIFDDQFSVERPDGSNFTLKIRSTKLEDSAMYFCASSGGGAGANVLTFGAGSRLTVL.

The chain carries TRBV11-3 and TRBJ2-1, with D hard to call. The CDR3 totals 13 residues. In germline, CDR1 is SGHNT, CDR2 YENEEA. V lost 5 bases, J lost 12 bases, and 17 bases lay in between. CDR3 coding DNA: TGTGCCAGCAGCCCTACGAGGCGTTCTGGGCAGTTCTTC. It encodes CASSPTRRSGQFF.

V and J are TRBV18 and TRBJ1-3, with D hard to call. Trimming left V 0 bases short and J 7 bases short, with 13 bases between. The CDR3 has 15 amino acids. CDR1 KGHSH and CDR2 LQKENI come from the germline V gene. As DNA, the CDR3 is TGTGCCAGCTCACCACCGCAGCGAAGCGGGAACACCATATATTTT. Encoded protein: CASSPPQRSGNTIYF.

On this clone: One end of the junction does not line up with germline, which may come from a read error. This chain connects TRBV6-1 to TRBJ1-5; D gene unclear. CDR3 length equals 13 residues. Germline-derived CDR1 and CDR2 are MNHNS and SASEGT. The CDR3, as DNA: TGTGCCAGCAGTTTAGAAATGATTCAGGCCCAGCATTTT. It yields the protein CASSLEMIQAQHF.

The V call is TRBV27, the J call TRBJ1-5; 9 bases map to TRBD1. Germline values: CDR1 MNHEY, CDR2 SMNVEV (reference sequence). Trimming at V came to 3 bases and at J to 0 bases, leaving 3 bases not matched to a gene. CDR3 length equals 16 residues. CDR3 coding DNA: TGTGCCAGCAGTTTGCGACAGGGGGATAGCAATCAGCCCCAGCATTTT. Translating gives CASSLRQGDSNQPQHF.

This sequence joins TRBV7-2 and TRBJ2-2, with 8 nucleotides matching TRBD2. V lost 5 bases and J lost 6; bases outside the gene matches: 2. The CDR3 consists of 13 residues. The germline V gene has CDR1 SGHTA and CDR2 FQGNSA. Here the CDR3 reads CASSRAGAGELFF. The CDR3 DNA reads as TGTGCCAGCAGCCGAGCGGGAGCCGGGGAGCTGTTTTTT. Variable domain in full (rest from reference TRBV7-2 and TRBJ2-2): GAGVSQSPSNKVTEKGKDVELRCDPISGHTALYWYRQSLGQGLEFLIYFQGNSAPDKSGLPSDRFSAERTGGSVSTLTIQRTQQEDSAVYLCASSRAGAGELFFGEGSRLTVL.

This clone was counted once. The chain carries TRBV19 and TRBJ1-1; D unclear. Trimming stripped 5 bases from V and 6 bases from J, with 16 bases between. CDR3 length: 14 residues. Per germline, CDR1 LNHDA and CDR2 SQIVND (reference sequence). In DNA form, the CDR3 reads TGTGCCAGTAGTCTACAGAAGAGGGAGTCTGAAGCTTTCTTT. Its protein is CASSLQKRESEAFF.

This rearrangement joins TRBV11-2 to TRBJ1-3; D might be TRBD1 (6 bases). Germline lookup yields CDR1 SGHAT and CDR2 FQNNGV. The CDR3 length is 20 residues. The V gene lost 0 bases and the J gene lost 2 bases, with 23 bases spanning the gap. In nucleotides, the CDR3 is TGTGCCAGCAGCTTAGATCGGACAGCTAACAAGTGGGGCGCTGGAAACACCATATATTTT. Its protein is CASSLDRTANKWGAGNTIYF.

The chain recombines TRBV12-5 with TRBJ2-3; D not resolved. The CDR3 extends over 16 amino acids. Deletions cut 5 bases from V and 3 bases from J, with 18 bases between. The germline V gene has CDR1 LGHNT and CDR2 FRNRAP. CDR3 region: CASGPVPPFRTDTQYF. CDR3 bases: TGTGCTAGTGGTCCGGTCCCGCCCTTCCGAACAGATACGCAGTATTTT. The variable domain in full, completed from reference TRBV12-5 and TRBJ2-3, reads DARVTQTPRHKVTEMGQEVTMRCQPILGHNTVFWYRQTMMQGLELLAYFRNRAPLDDSGMPKDRFSAEMPDATLATLKIQPSEPRDSAVYFCASGPVPPFRTDTQYFGPGTRLTVL.

The genes are TRBV19 and TRBJ1-5; D is unresolved. The CDR3 runs to 12 residues. V gave up 7 bases and J gave up 7 bases, with 11 bases separating them. Germline V gives CDR1 LNHDA, CDR2 SQIVND (reference sequence). The CDR3 bases are TGTGCCAGTACCGATTTCGACCAGCCCCAGCATTTT. Translated: CASTDFDQPQHF.

V usage is TRBV2 and J usage is TRBJ2-2, with D possibly being TRBD1 (6 bases). The CDR3 is made up of 14 amino acids. Germline V gene sequence: CDR1 SNHLY, CDR2 FYNNEI. V lost 7 bases to trimming and J lost 0 bases, with 9 bases between them. CDR3 bases: TGTGCCAGCAACGAGGGGGCGAACACCGGGGAGCTGTTTTTT. Protein product: CASNEGANTGELFF.

J is TRBJ2-7 and V is TRBV7-3; 10 nucleotides align to TRBD2. Per the germline V gene, CDR1 is SGHTA and CDR2 is FQGTGA. V shed 4 bases, J shed 3 bases, and the junction held 15 bases outside the gene matches. The CDR3 has 18 amino acids. The CDR3 bases are TGTGCCAGCAGCTCCTCTAGCGGGAGCGCGCGGGGATTCTACGAGCAGTACTTC. Translating it yields CASSSSSGSARGFYEQYF.

The chain has TRBV6-5 and TRBJ2-5; TRBD1 is a possible D gene (5 bases). The J call may be faulty, since TRBJ2-7 better matches the DNA end. CDR1 MNHEY and CDR2 SVGAGI come from the germline V gene. The CDR3 has 14 residues. Here the CDR3 reads CASRPQARSYEQYF. The CDR3 DNA reads TGTGCCAGCAGACCACAGGCGCGCTCCTACGAGCAGTACTTC.

This chain uses TRBV6-6 with TRBJ1-3, with D uncertain. There are 14 residues in the CDR3. V was cut by 6 bases and J by 1 base, with 10 bases left in between. Germline V gene sequence: CDR1 MNHNY, CDR2 SVGAGI (reference sequence). Written as DNA, the CDR3 is TGTGCCAGCAGCCAGGTCGGGTCTGGAAACACCATATATTTT. Protein product: CASSQVGSGNTIYF.